A selection of T cell receptor beta chains follows, all from one sample in a study of T cells in Graves' hyperthyroidism and ophthalmopathy. Via MiXCR, TCRdb re-called the multiplex PCR reads, giving one row per CDR3 protein. The sample yields about 200,000 distinct CDR3 sequences, approximately 20% seen once. The sequenced sample consisted of blood. All receptors come from a man aged 40-55 years with Graves' hyperthyroidism. Both conserved end residues are part of each CDR3. D genes are given only for firm matches. The size of a clone is reported for some rows only, either as once, few or many, or as a class for expanded clones.

j_call,v_call,d_call,clone_size,cdr3_nt,cdr3_aa
TRBJ2-5,TRBV12-3/TRBV12-4,NA,few,TGTGCCAGCAGTTTAGTACTAGCAGTTGAGACCCAGTACTTC,CASSLVLAVETQYF
TRBJ2-3,TRBV12-3/TRBV12-4,TRBD2,NA,TGTGCCAGCGGAGTCGGGACTACATACACCGATACGCAGTATTTT,CASGVGTTYTDTQYF
TRBJ2-3,TRBV7-2,NA,NA,TGTGCCAGCAGCGGGGGGACAGCTAGCACAGATACGCAGTATTTT,CASSGGTASTDTQYF
TRBJ2-7,TRBV20-1,NA,many,TGCAGTGCCCAGACAGGACCGAACTACGAGCAGTACTTC,CSAQTGPNYEQYF
TRBJ1-2,TRBV12-3/TRBV12-4,NA,NA,TGTGCCAGCAGTCCGCAAGAGGGAATAGGTGGCTACACCTTC,CASSPQEGIGGYTF
TRBJ2-7,TRBV13,NA,many,TGTGCCAGCAGCCACGGGACTGGCTACGAGCAGTACTTC,CASSHGTGYEQYF
TRBJ2-3,TRBV7-2,TRBD2,many,TGTGCCAGCAGCCCTAGCCCTAGCGGGGATGACACAGATACGCAGTATTTT,CASSPSPSGDDTDTQYF
TRBJ2-7,TRBV18,NA,many,TGTGCCAGCTCACCGGCAGGGAACGAGCAGTACTTC,CASSPAGNEQYF
TRBJ1-5,TRBV27,TRBD1,NA,TGTGCCAGCAGTCCATATCACCGACAGGGCCCGAGCAATCAGCCCCAGCATTTT,CASSPYHRQGPSNQPQHF
TRBJ2-7,TRBV28,NA,many,TGTGCCAGCAGAGCTGACACCTCCTACGAGCAGTACTTC,CASRADTSYEQYF
TRBJ2-1,TRBV3-1,TRBD2,many,TGTGCCAGCAGCCCACGGGGGGGGTTTGAGCAGTTCTTC,CASSPRGGFEQFF
TRBJ2-1,TRBV7-3,TRBD1,many,TGTGCCAGCAGCTTTTCTATCGGGACAGTATACAATGAGCAGTTCTTC,CASSFSIGTVYNEQFF
TRBJ2-5,TRBV20-1,TRBD1,NA,TGCAGTGCTAGAGCCCTCTACCGGGACAGGGGACGAGAGACCCAGTACTTC,CSARALYRDRGRETQYF
TRBJ2-4,TRBV20-1,NA,many,TGCAGTGCCCCGTCTAGAGCCAAAAACATTCAGTACTTC,CSAPSRAKNIQYF
TRBJ2-7,TRBV5-6,NA,many,TGTGCCAGCAGCTTGGGAGTAAACCAGCAGTACTTC,CASSLGVNQQYF
TRBJ2-3,TRBV7-9,NA,many,TGTGCCACTGCTCTGACACTCAGCACAGATACGCAGTATTTT,CATALTLSTDTQYF
TRBJ2-7,TRBV6-2/TRBV6-3,TRBD1,many,TGTGCCAGCAGGGGACAGGGGTTGGACGAGCAGTACTTC,CASRGQGLDEQYF
TRBJ2-7,TRBV18,TRBD1,many,TGTGCCAGCTCACCCGGGACAGGAGCCACCTACGAGCAGTACTTC,CASSPGTGATYEQYF
TRBJ2-5,TRBV4-2,TRBD2,few,TGTGCCAGCAGCCCCCAAGGGACTAGCGGGGGGGCCGGGCAAGAGACCCAGTACTTC,CASSPQGTSGGAGQETQYF
TRBJ2-1,TRBV6-1,NA,NA,TGTGCCAGCAGCCAAGGTTCCTACAATGAGCAGTTCTTC,CASSQGSYNEQFF
TRBJ1-2,TRBV3-1,NA,many,TGTGCCAGCAGCTCCCGTGTGTGGGGGTATGGCTACACCTTC,CASSSRVWGYGYTF
TRBJ2-2,TRBV20-1,NA,many,TGCAGTGCTAGACAGGGAATCGGGGAGCTGTTTTTT,CSARQGIGELFF
TRBJ2-6,TRBV7-2,NA,many,TGTGCCAGCAGCTTACGGGGAATCTCTGGGGCCAACGTCCTGACTTTC,CASSLRGISGANVLTF
TRBJ2-2,TRBV7-3,NA,many,TGTGCCAGCAGACCAGGGGCCGGGGAGCTGTTTTTT,CASRPGAGELFF
TRBJ2-1,TRBV7-2,TRBD2,NA,TGTGCCAGCAGCTTAGAGGCGGGGGGAGCCACCTACAATGAGCAGTTCTTC,CASSLEAGGATYNEQFF
TRBJ1-1,TRBV2,TRBD1,NA,TGTGCCAGCAGAGAACTACCGGGACAGGTCGGAGCTTTCTTT,CASRELPGQVGAFF
TRBJ2-7,TRBV7-3,TRBD2,many,TGTGCCAGCAGCTTAAACGGCGGGGGTTCCTACGAGCAGTACTTC,CASSLNGGGSYEQYF